This T cell receptor beta chain was identified in a study of cytomegalovirus exposure and HLA in healthy donors. Healthy individuals who donated bone marrow served as the donors. Amplification used 60 Vbeta primers and 13 Jbeta primers. Measured with immunoSEQ multiplex PCR; TCRdb has only the in-frame clones, and not every one. This table holds about 120,000 clones, 75% to 85% found once. With 1 base removed from V and 3 bases from J, the gap between germline ends came to 15 bases. Germline V gene lookup returns CDR1 LNHDA and CDR2 SQIVND (reference sequence). The CDR3 is made up of 16 amino acids. The V and J genes are TRBV19 and TRBJ1-2; D unclear. Material: PBMCs. This clonotype was sampled from a man aged 40-49 years in good health and CMV-seronegative. The CDR3 region is CASSIVGREDHYGYTF. The CDR3 region has the DNA TGTGCCAGTAGTATAGTGGGAAGGGAGGACCACTATGGCTACACCTTC.